This entry is about one T cell receptor beta chain. These data originate in a study of human T cells and chemical hapten exposure. The overall study: Upper back patch tests used 0.01% DPC, scored after 6 days. Patients, a majority of them female, were diagnosed with alopecia areata, totalis or universalis.

The germline gives CDR1 MNHNS, CDR2 SASEGT. The V and J ends lost 7 bases and 0 bases respectively, with 13 bases between them. The CDR3 is 14 amino acids. Stated time point: pre-sensitization, week 0. Specified treatment: therapeutic diphenylcyclopropenone sensitization with weekly scalp DPC. Alopecia patients deemed DPC-suitable, aged 18 to 70, excluding pregnancy. Within the library, unique molecular identifiers were attached to each individual cDNA molecule. Each CDR3 protein is one row after TCRdb ran MiXCR on the RACE reads. The sample has more than 250,000 distinct CDR3 sequences; over 8% are singletons.

The rearrangement uses TRBV6-1 and TRBJ2-7; D not resolved. Specimen: whole blood, collected in connection with sensitization to the hapten diphenylcyclopropenone (DPC). The TCR was taken from a woman aged 40-49 years with alopecia areata. Some clones in this sample may be carry-over from other donors' samples. The CDR3 loop reads CASTESISSYEQYF. CDR3 DNA sequence: TGTGCCAGCACCGAAAGTATCAGCTCCTACGAGCAGTACTTC.